These 20 T cell receptor beta chains were all obtained from the same sample, sequenced in a study of long-term antiretroviral therapy in people with HIV. This was the immunoSEQ v3.0 assay at survey level. This table comes from immunoSEQ multiplex PCR, and its TCRdb copy is limited to in-frame clones, with some not included. The sample records about 14,000 clones, nearly 90% being singletons. Material: unsorted PBMCs, obtained 6.2 years after starting antiretroviral therapy. These receptors were obtained from a man in his forties or fifties with HIV.

The chain combines TRBV7-2 with TRBJ2-2; D is perhaps TRBD1 or TRBD2 (5 bases each). Germline V gene lookup returns CDR1 SGHTA and CDR2 FQGNSA. The CDR3 has 15 residues. V was clipped by 4 bases and J by 4 bases, with 13 bases between them. CDR3 bases: TGTGCCAGCAGCTCCCGGGGTAGGGGCACCGGGGAGCTGTTTTTT. This gives the protein CASSSRGRGTGELFF.

The chain employs TRBV9 and TRBJ1-5; D is unclear. The CDR3 is 14 amino acids. CDR1 is SGDLS, CDR2 YYNGEE, per germline. The V and J ends lost 3 bases and 1 base respectively, with 8 bases between them. The CDR3 DNA is TGTGCCAGCAGCGCTTCGGGGAGCAATCAGCCCCAGCATTTT. Protein product: CASSASGSNQPQHF.

The V and J genes are TRBV28 and TRBJ2-7, with D possibly being TRBD2 (5 bases). This CDR3 is 14 amino acids long. Germline assignment: CDR1 MDHEN and CDR2 SYDVKM. Trimming cost V 9 bases and J 2 bases, with 17 bases left between them. The CDR3 protein is CASRVAGVTYEQYF. CDR3 nucleotide sequence: TGTGCCAGTAGAGTGGCGGGTGTGACCTACGAGCAGTACTTC.

The V and J genes are TRBV25-1 and TRBJ2-7; 7 bases line up with TRBD1. Germline CDR1 MGHDK, CDR2 SYGVNS. CDR3 size: 13 residues. The junction had 2 bases not matched to a gene; V was cut back by 3 bases and J by 3 bases. The DNA for the CDR3 is TGTGCCAGCAGTGACGGGGACAGCTACGAGCAGTACTTC. Its protein product is CASSDGDSYEQYF.

This clone was seen only once. The chain combines TRBV29-1 with TRBJ2-7, with D maybe TRBD2 (5 bases). CDR3 length equals 13 residues. The germline V and J ends were trimmed by 1 base and 3 bases, with 10 bases remaining between them. Germline V CDR1 and CDR2: SQVTM, ANQGSEA. CDR3: CSVEGGKGYEQYF. The DNA of the CDR3 is TGCAGCGTTGAAGGAGGGAAGGGCTACGAGCAGTACTTC.

The rearrangement uses TRBV27 and TRBJ2-7; 11 positions match TRBD2. The length of the CDR3 is 16 residues. From germline, CDR1 is MNHEY and CDR2 SMNVEV (reference sequence). The V segment lost 2 bases and the J segment 5 bases; nucleotides outside the gene matches: 8. The CDR3 here is CASSLGPSGRSNEQYF. The CDR3 DNA is TGTGCCAGCAGTTTAGGGCCTAGCGGGAGGAGTAACGAGCAGTACTTC.

The rearrangement joins TRBV6-6 to TRBJ2-2, with D possibly matching TRBD1 (6 bases). Germline loops: CDR1 MNHNY, CDR2 SVGAGI (reference sequence). This CDR3 is 14 amino acids long. Trimming stripped 5 bases from V and 1 base from J, with 8 bases between. CDR3 sequence (DNA): TGTGCCAGCAGTGGACAGAGGAACACCGGGGAGCTGTTTTTT. The encoded protein is CASSGQRNTGELFF.

The genes are TRBV7-9 and TRBJ2-7, with D possibly TRBD1 on 5 matching bases. The germline V gene has CDR1 SEHNR and CDR2 FQNEAQ (reference sequence). Trimming pared 5 bases from V and 6 bases from J, leaving 11 bases between. This CDR3 is 12 amino acids long. The CDR3 protein is CASSHLGVEQYF. CDR3 coding DNA: TGTGCCAGCAGCCACCTAGGGGTCGAGCAGTACTTC.

The V gene is TRBV7-9, the J gene TRBJ1-2; TRBD1 aligns across 8 bases. Germline CDR1 and CDR2: SEHNR and FQNEAQ (reference sequence). The CDR3 length is 12 residues. V lost 5 bases and J lost 7; bases outside the gene matches: 3. The CDR3 spells CASSGQGFGYTF. CDR3 in DNA: TGTGCCAGCAGCGGACAGGGTTTTGGCTACACCTTC.

V and J are TRBV27 and TRBJ2-6, with 7 positions matching TRBD1. Trimming at V came to 3 bases and at J to 0 bases, leaving 11 bases not matched to a gene. The CDR3 is made up of 19 amino acids. Germline lookup yields CDR1 MNHEY and CDR2 SMNVEV (reference sequence). The CDR3 loop is CASSLSDRERASGANVLTF. For the CDR3, the DNA is TGTGCCAGCAGTTTGTCAGACAGGGAAAGAGCCTCTGGGGCCAACGTCCTGACTTTC. Variable domain in full (rest from reference TRBV27 and TRBJ2-6): EAQVTQNPRYLITVTGKKLTVTCSQNMNHEYMSWYRQDPGLGLRQIYYSMNVEVTDKGDVPEGYKVSRKEKRNFPLILESPSPNQTSLYFCASSLSDRERASGANVLTFGAGSRLTVL.

This chain joins TRBV10-3 and TRBJ2-3; tentatively, D is TRBD1 or TRBD2 (6 bases each). The length of the CDR3 is 14 residues. Per germline, CDR1 ENHRY and CDR2 SYGVKD. Trimming left V 6 bases short and J 4 bases short, with 14 bases between. CDR3 in DNA: TGTGCCATCAGGGTAGGGGGGAGCGCAGATACGCAGTATTTT. Translating gives CAIRVGGSADTQYF.

In DNA, the CDR3 is TGTGCCAGCAGTTCCCTTTTCTCCTCGGGACAGGGTATTCAGCCCCAGCATTTT. Encoded protein: CASSSLFSSGQGIQPQHF. The V and J genes are TRBV27 and TRBJ1-5; the match to TRBD1 covers 9 bases. V lost 4 bases and J lost 6; bases outside the gene matches: 16. CDR1 MNHEY and CDR2 SMNVEV come from the germline V gene (reference sequence). This CDR3 region has 18 residues.

This chain connects TRBV4-1 to TRBJ2-1, with D hard to call. This CDR3 spans 17 amino acids. The V gene lost 0 bases and the J gene lost 5 bases, with 17 bases spanning the gap. Germline V gene data show CDR1 as MGHRA and CDR2 as YSYEKL. The CDR3 is CASSQDPYSRPHNEQFF. DNA of the CDR3: TGCGCCAGCAGCCAAGATCCGTACTCGCGGCCCCACAATGAGCAGTTCTTC.

This rearrangement joins TRBV25-1 to TRBJ1-1, with no clear D. Trimming pared 4 bases from V and 10 bases from J, leaving 13 bases between. The CDR3 is made up of 12 amino acids. CDR1 MGHDK and CDR2 SYGVNS come from the germline V gene. CDR3 residues: CASSAGALPAFF. CDR3 sequence (DNA): TGTGCCAGCAGTGCCGGAGCCCTGCCAGCTTTCTTT.

The chain recombines TRBV9 with TRBJ2-3, with 8 bases identical to TRBD2. The junction had 13 bases not matched to a gene; V was cut back by 0 bases and J by 7 bases. The CDR3 is made up of 17 amino acids. The germline V gene encodes CDR1 SGDLS and CDR2 YYNGEE. This CDR3 reads CASSVVGSGGPRNTQYF. CDR3 DNA: TGTGCCAGCAGCGTAGTGGGCTCGGGAGGGCCCAGAAATACGCAGTATTTT.

This clone was seen a handful of times. The genes are TRBV15 and TRBJ2-7; D may be TRBD1 (6 bases). From germline, CDR1 is LNHNV and CDR2 YYDKDF (reference sequence). The CDR3 totals 14 residues. V lost 5 bases and J 6 bases, leaving 17 bases between the germline ends. The DNA for the CDR3 is TGTGCCACCAGCGCACCGGGACAAGGGGGCGAGCAGTACTTC. It is translated as CATSAPGQGGEQYF.

This clone was recorded once. The chain links TRBV18 to TRBJ1-2; D gene unclear. CDR1 is KGHSH, CDR2 LQKENI, per germline. Trimming removed 2 bases at V and 0 bases at J, with 10 bases between. CDR3 length equals 15 residues. CDR3 DNA: TGTGCCAGCTCACCAACGTCAGAAGCTAACTATGGCTACACCTTC. It yields the protein CASSPTSEANYGYTF.

V and J are TRBV10-3 and TRBJ1-5; weak D call: TRBD1 (6 bases). Trimming pared 6 bases from V and 9 bases from J, leaving 15 bases between. The germline CDR1 and CDR2 sequences are ENHRY and SYGVKD. The CDR3 loop spans 13 amino acids. The CDR3 loop is CAIREQGNGPQHF. In nucleotides, the CDR3 is TGTGCCATCAGGGAACAGGGAAATGGGCCCCAGCATTTT.

The chain is built from TRBV5-8 and TRBJ2-7, with 9 positions matching TRBD1. J gave up 6 bases and V 5 bases, and 9 bases lay outside the gene matches. The CDR3 has 14 amino acids. Germline assignment: CDR1 SGHTS and CDR2 YDEGEE. The CDR3 region is CASSLRTGDVEQYF. The CDR3 nucleotides are TGTGCCAGCAGTCTTAGGACAGGGGATGTCGAGCAGTACTTC.

The chain recombines TRBV4-3 with TRBJ1-6; D call uncertain. The CDR3 contains 14 residues. V shed 4 bases and J shed 5 bases, with 9 bases lying between them. CDR1 LGHNA and CDR2 YSLEER come from the germline V gene. This CDR3 is CASSRRGDNSPLHF. The CDR3 bases are TGCGCCAGCAGCCGCCGGGGAGATAATTCACCCCTCCACTTT.